These 21 T cell receptor beta chains were all obtained from the same sample, sequenced in a study of response to subunit inactivated influenza vaccine. MiXCR, applied by TCRdb to the RT-PCR reads, yields one record per CDR3 protein. This sample carries more than 450,000 distinct CDR3 sequences, over 9% of them seen once, and the ten largest clones take about 11%. Another study also made use of these data, one on T cells expressing NK-cell markers. As reported in that work: With UMIs, 5'RACE template switching was used to make TCR beta cDNA.

Sequencing used PBMCs from blood, obtained on the day of vaccination. The receptor set was obtained from a man aged 50 to 59 who received an inactivated influenza vaccine.

This clonotype was picked up a small number of times. The genes are TRBV12-3 or TRBV12-4 and TRBJ2-2, with 12 bases aligning to TRBD2. Losses at the gene ends were 6 bases for V and 4 bases for J; bases not matched to a gene: 6. The CDR3 runs to 16 residues. CDR3 coding DNA: TGTGCCAGCAGGACTAGCGGGGGCTTGGGCACCGGGGAGCTGTTTTTT. Encoded protein: CASRTSGGLGTGELFF.

The rearrangement joins TRBV5-6 to TRBJ2-1; 10 bases line up with TRBD1. The CDR3 is 17 amino acids. Germline V gene data show CDR1 as SGHDT and CDR2 as YYEEEE. After removal of 0 bases from V and 3 bases from J, the junction contained 6 bases not matched to a gene. The CDR3 nucleotides are TGTGCCAGCAGCTTGGTACCGGGACAGGGGAACTACAATGAGCAGTTCTTC. It yields the protein CASSLVPGQGNYNEQFF.

This clonotype has ten or more counts. CDR3 in DNA: TGCAGCGTTGAGGGGCAGGGGCAGTTGAATGAGCAGTTCTTC. Its protein product is CSVEGQGQLNEQFF. V is TRBV29-1 and J is TRBJ2-1, with a tentative D call TRBD1 (6 bases). The CDR3 totals 14 residues. CDR1 is SQVTM and CDR2 is ANQGSEA in the germline V gene. Trimming removed 3 bases from V and 7 bases from J, with 16 bases in between.

The chain uses TRBV5-1 and TRBJ1-1; D is possibly TRBD1 (6 bases). Germline V gives CDR1 SGHRS, CDR2 YFSETQ. The CDR3 is made up of 14 amino acids. V was trimmed by 0 bases and J by 6 bases, leaving 12 bases between them. CDR3: CASSLGGARAEAFF. The DNA of the CDR3 is TGCGCCAGCAGCTTGGGGGGGGCTAGAGCTGAAGCTTTCTTT. The whole variable domain, remainder taken from reference TRBV5-1 and TRBJ1-1, is KAGVTQTPRYLIKTRGQQVTLSCSPISGHRSVSWYQQTPGQGLQFLFEYFSETQRNKGNFPGRFSGRQFSNSRSEMNVSTLELGDSALYLCASSLGGARAEAFFGQGTRLTVV.

This clonotype was seen repeatedly, ten times or more. The V gene is TRBV12-3 or TRBV12-4, the J gene TRBJ1-1; D gene unclear. The germline V and J ends were trimmed by 3 bases and 0 bases, with 2 bases remaining between them. The CDR3 spans 12 residues. Here the CDR3 DNA reads TGTGCCAGCAGTTTTATGAACACTGAAGCTTTCTTT. It encodes CASSFMNTEAFF.

This clonotype was detected only a few times. The chain couples TRBV6-2 or TRBV6-3 to TRBJ2-1; 11 bases fit TRBD2. This CDR3 contains 17 residues. V dropped 2 bases and J dropped 1; count of bases not matched to a gene: 4. Germline loops: CDR1 MNHEY, CDR2 SVGEGT. The CDR3 DNA reads as TGTGCCAGCAGTTACGATAGCGGGAGGGATTCCTACAATGAGCAGTTCTTC. Amino acids: CASSYDSGRDSYNEQFF.

The chain couples TRBV20-1 to TRBJ2-7; 7 nucleotides match TRBD1. The CDR3 has 13 amino acids. Germline CDR1 is DFQATT and CDR2 is SNEGSKA (reference sequence). V shed 6 bases, J shed 2 bases, and the junction held 7 bases outside the gene matches. The CDR3 DNA reads TGCAGTGCCTTCCTCGGGACAGCCTACGAGCAGTACTTC. As protein: CSAFLGTAYEQYF.

This clonotype was found a few times. The chain carries TRBV20-1 and TRBJ1-5; 10 bases line up with TRBD1. V lost 3 bases to trimming and J lost 7 bases; unmatched junction nucleotides: 6. CDR1 DFQATT and CDR2 SNEGSKA come from the germline V gene (reference sequence). This CDR3 has 14 amino acids. The CDR3 sequence: CSASYGTGEQPQHF. The CDR3, as DNA: TGCAGTGCTAGCTACGGGACAGGGGAGCAGCCCCAGCATTTT.

This clonotype was counted ten times or more. The J gene is TRBJ2-7, the V gene TRBV20-1; 9 nucleotides match TRBD1. Looked up from germline, CDR1 is DFQATT and CDR2 is SNEGSKA (reference sequence). The J segment lost 3 bases and the V segment lost 5 bases, leaving 5 bases of the junction unmatched. The CDR3 totals 13 residues. CDR3 coding DNA: TGCAGTGCTCGAACAGGGGGCAACTACGAGCAGTACTTC. This gives the protein CSARTGGNYEQYF.

V and J are TRBV6-2 or TRBV6-3 and TRBJ1-5, with D perhaps matching TRBD1 (6 bases). Germline CDR1 reads MNHEY; CDR2 reads SVGEGT. V lost 10 bases, J lost 5 bases, and 15 bases lay in between. There are 13 residues in the CDR3. As DNA, the CDR3 is TGTGCCACTGGACAGAGCACCCATCAGCCCCAGCATTTT. This codes for CATGQSTHQPQHF.

V is TRBV7-9 and J is TRBJ1-4; D gene uncertain. Germline CDR1 is SEHNR and CDR2 is FQNEAQ (reference sequence). Trimming stripped 6 bases from V and 6 bases from J, with 14 bases between. There are 14 residues in the CDR3. Here the CDR3 DNA reads TGTGCCAGCAGGAGCCTGGAGTGGGATGAAAAACTGTTTTTT. It specifies CASRSLEWDEKLFF. Complete variable domain (other parts from reference TRBV7-9 and TRBJ1-4): DTGVSQNPRHKITKRGQNVTFRCDPISEHNRLYWYRQTLGQGPEFLTYFQNEAQLEKSRLLSDRFSAERPKGSFSTLEIQRTEQGDSAMYLCASRSLEWDEKLFFGSGTQLSVL.

The J gene is TRBJ1-5, the V gene TRBV18; perhaps TRBD1 as D (6 bases). V was cut by 6 bases and J by 1 base, with 13 bases left in between. The CDR3 is 15 residues long. Per the germline V gene, CDR1 is KGHSH and CDR2 is LQKENI. The CDR3 bases are TGTGCCAGCTCGATCTCACAGGGAAGCAATCAGCCCCAGCATTTT. Translating gives CASSISQGSNQPQHF.

V usage is TRBV7-9 and J usage is TRBJ2-5; TRBD2 matches at 10 bases. V lost 3 bases to trimming and J lost 3 bases; unmatched junction nucleotides: 4. The CDR3 runs to 15 residues. Germline values: CDR1 SEHNR, CDR2 FQNEAQ (reference sequence). CDR3 in DNA: TGTGCCAGCAGCTTTCGGCTAGCGGGAGAAGAGACCCAGTACTTC. Translated: CASSFRLAGEETQYF.

The gene calls are TRBV3-1 and TRBJ2-7, with 9 nucleotides matching TRBD1. The CDR3 has 16 amino acids. Germline V gives CDR1 LGHDT, CDR2 YNNKEL (reference sequence). V lost 0 bases to trimming and J lost 5 bases; unmatched junction nucleotides: 8. The CDR3 DNA follows: TGTGCCAGCAGCCAAGAGGACGGGACAGGGAAGGACGAGCAGTACTTC. It translates to CASSQEDGTGKDEQYF.

This clonotype was found a few times. The chain joins TRBV5-1 to TRBJ2-7; D gene ambiguous. This CDR3 region has 14 residues. In germline, CDR1 is SGHRS, CDR2 YFSETQ. The germline V and J ends were trimmed by 0 bases and 2 bases, with 9 bases remaining between them. This chain's CDR3 is CASSLDGLPYEQYF. The CDR3 coding sequence is TGCGCCAGCAGCTTGGATGGGCTCCCCTACGAGCAGTACTTC. The variable domain in full, with the rest retrieved from reference TRBV5-1 and TRBJ2-7, is KAGVTQTPRYLIKTRGQQVTLSCSPISGHRSVSWYQQTPGQGLQFLFEYFSETQRNKGNFPGRFSGRQFSNSRSEMNVSTLELGDSALYLCASSLDGLPYEQYFGPGTRLTVT.

The CDR3 DNA reads as TGTGCCAGCAGTCGGGACAGGGGTCGGAGCAATCAGCCCCAGCATTTT. Translated: CASSRDRGRSNQPQHF. The chain joins TRBV12-3 or TRBV12-4 to TRBJ1-5; 10 nucleotides align to TRBD1. Unmatched junction bases numbered 5, after V lost 5 bases and J lost 1 base. The CDR3 runs 16 residues.

This clonotype was counted only a few times. The chain links TRBV29-1 to TRBJ1-5; TRBD1 matches 7 bases. CDR1 and CDR2 from the germline V gene are SQVTM and ANQGSEA. Trimming cost V 6 bases and J 7 bases; bases outside gene matches: 9. The CDR3 consists of 13 residues. CDR3 sequence (DNA): TGCAGCGTCTCGACAGGGTTAGACCAGCCCCAGCATTTT. It specifies CSVSTGLDQPQHF.

This clonotype has only a few counts. The genes are TRBV20-1 and TRBJ1-1; no firm D call. Trimming took 3 bases from V and 0 from J, leaving 8 bases between them. Germline loops: CDR1 DFQATT, CDR2 SNEGSKA (reference sequence). The CDR3 sequence is 13 residues long. For the CDR3, the DNA is TGCAGTGCTAGCAAGAGTATGAACACTGAAGCTTTCTTT. Residues: CSASKSMNTEAFF.

The genes are TRBV5-1 and TRBJ2-7, with no clear D. The CDR3 totals 14 residues. V was shortened by 2 bases and J by 5 bases, with 14 bases between the two germline ends. Germline CDR1 reads SGHRS; CDR2 reads YFSETQ. CDR3 protein: CASSLELGRNEQYF. CDR3 bases: TGCGCCAGCAGCTTAGAGTTGGGAAGGAACGAGCAGTACTTC. Full variable domain (remainder filled in from reference TRBV5-1 and TRBJ2-7): KAGVTQTPRYLIKTRGQQVTLSCSPISGHRSVSWYQQTPGQGLQFLFEYFSETQRNKGNFPGRFSGRQFSNSRSEMNVSTLELGDSALYLCASSLELGRNEQYFGPGTRLTVT.

This sequence joins TRBV6-2 or TRBV6-3 and TRBJ1-1; tentative D call: TRBD1 (5 bases). Germline CDR1 is MNHEY and CDR2 is SVGEGT. Trimming shortened V by 4 bases and J by 1 base, and 16 bases separated the two germline ends. The CDR3 loop spans 16 amino acids. The CDR3 coding sequence is TGTGCCAGCAGTTTGCGGCGGACACTAAAGAACACTGAAGCTTTCTTT. This sequence encodes CASSLRRTLKNTEAFF.

V and J are TRBV18 and TRBJ2-1; 14 bases align to TRBD2. In germline, CDR1 is KGHSH, CDR2 LQKENI. The CDR3 extends over 16 amino acids. J was trimmed by 2 bases and V by 9 bases; bases with no gene match: 6. CDR3 sequence reads: CASCGTSGGPYNEQFF. The CDR3 nucleotides are TGTGCCAGTTGCGGGACTAGCGGGGGACCCTACAATGAGCAGTTCTTC.